This T cell receptor (beta chain) was sequenced for a study of OX40 agonist ivuxolimab in advanced cancers. V lost 5 bases, J lost 5 bases, and 6 bases lay in between. This CDR3 region has 12 residues. Germline lookup yields CDR1 MGHDK and CDR2 SYGVNS. Clones were sequenced by immunoSEQ multiplex PCR, and TCRdb holds only the in-frame ones, with some missing. This table has 15,000 to 20,000 clones, 65% to 90% appearing once. This receptor was taken from an adult with an advanced solid tumor such as melanoma, head and neck, liver or kidney cancer. The chain joins TRBV25-1 to TRBJ1-4; D is unresolved. The material sequenced was CD4+ or CD8+ T cells sorted from blood, taken in a trial of the OX40 agonist ivuxolimab. The CDR3 DNA reads TGTGCCAGCAGTCCACGAAATGAAAAACTGTTTTTT. It codes for CASSPRNEKLFF.